This T cell receptor beta chain was recovered during a study of T cells in Graves' hyperthyroidism and ophthalmopathy. Per the germline V gene, CDR1 is LNHNV and CDR2 is YYDKDF (reference sequence). The V end was cut by 0 bases, the J end by 1 base, with 12 bases between. The CDR3 spans 16 residues. A word on this clonotype: Its antigen is still unknown.

Amplification targeted TCR beta CDR3 regions from RNA transcripts. A first-round RT-PCR of the TCR CDR3 used the HTBI primer set. Via MiXCR, TCRdb re-called the multiplex PCR reads, giving one row per CDR3 protein. In the table there are about 350,000 distinct CDR3 sequences, 15% to 20% of which are singletons. Regarding the study as a whole: Median prediction lead before ophthalmopathy onset was about 6.5 months with the model.

Sequenced sample: blood. V is TRBV15 and J is TRBJ1-2, with no clear D. The receptor comes from a woman between 40 and 55 years old with Graves' ophthalmopathy. The CDR3 DNA is TGTGCCACCAGCAGAGATCCCGGAGATTATAACTATGGCTACACCTTC. Its protein product is CATSRDPGDYNYGYTF.